What follows describes a single TCR beta chain. Its cognate antigen is unknown. The iRepertoire nested amplicon-rescue multiplex PCR amplified TCR alpha and beta CDR3s from RNA. One-step reverse transcription and amplification started from approximately 100-400 ng of tissue mRNA or PBMC total RNA. TCRdb independently ran MiXCR on the multiplex PCR reads; one entry per CDR3 protein. The sample lists around 90,000 distinct CDR3 sequences, approximately 42% occurring once. The data belong to a study of glioma-infiltrating T cells. Findings and caveats of the study: Tissue-blood divergence was below expectation in non-neoplastic patients, above in gliomas. Tissue and blood shared very few CDR3 sequences.

V dropped 4 bases and J dropped 7 bases, with 14 bases sitting between them. The CDR3 spans 14 residues. CDR1 is MNHEY, CDR2 SMNVEV, per germline (reference sequence). The sample consisted of glioma tissue, nonneoplastic brain tissue, or PBMCs (not recorded which). The receptor was isolated from a human donor with low-grade glioma or glioblastoma, undergoing nonglioma brain surgery, or in good health (not recorded which). The chain employs TRBV27 and TRBJ1-5, with D maybe TRBD1 (6 bases). CDR3 bases: TGTGCCAGCAGTTCCCACAGGGAAGCACAGCCCCAGCATTTT. Translated: CASSSHREAQPQHF.